This T cell receptor beta chain was sequenced in a study of T cell repertoires in MIS-A myocarditis (dated 2022 in TCRdb). Regarding this clone: Its specific antigen is unknown. No clone much larger than this one lies a single base away; base qualities are absent.

The immunoSEQ bias-controlled multiplex PCR was used to amplify TCRbeta CDR3 regions, which were then sequenced at high throughput. Concerning the study's data processing: The immunoSEQ vendor pipeline collapsed and filtered the CDR3 sequences so that the abundance and frequency of each unique TCRbeta CDR3 could be quantified. Dominant CDR3 amino acid sequences were clustered with SARS-CoV-2-specific ImmuneCODE TCRbeta sequences by CD-HIT at a 90% global sequence identity threshold. Clones at frequencies from 0.1 to 1 were categorized as hyperexpanded, and clones at frequencies from 0.01 to 0.1 were categorized as large. The CDR3 amino acid sequences and the V and J gene assignments of the dominant clones were confirmed with MiXCR. The R stringdist package was used to calculate Levenshtein distances between the patient clonotypes and the ImmuneCODE hits. TCRdb carries this immuneACCESS record with in-frame sequences only. Its versions omit some clonotypes, under half of them owing to an unresolved V gene in the studies checked, with the rest unexplained. The V and J calls and clone size come from that table; D and trimming were worked out from the DNA. This sample holds about 15,000 clones; around 70% were observed only once. The ten top clones hold approximately 62% of the sample.

V sheds 7 bases and J sheds 3 bases, leaving 12 bases between their ends. Including cysteine and phenylalanine, the CDR3 has 13 amino acids. Only CDR3 DNA remains: 39 bases, in frame from the first base. The germline V gene encodes CDR1 MNHEY and CDR2 SMNVEV (reference sequence). The QIAamp DNA FFPE kit was used to extract genomic DNA from formalin-fixed paraffin-embedded autopsy tissue. This TCR came from a man between 18 and 35 years old with fulminant myocarditis from multisystem inflammatory syndrome in adults (MIS-A) after COVID-19. The V and J segments used are TRBV27 and TRBJ1-2; the D segment could be TRBD1, given 5 matching bases. Sequenced material: left ventricle heart tissue obtained at autopsy. The intended sense of this specimen's cell subset or site label: cardiac tissue sample (left or right ventricle, interventricular septum, or pericardium). CDR3 loop: CASTGKGDYGYTF. The base sequence is TGTGCCAGCACAGGGAAAGGGGACTATGGCTACACCTTC.